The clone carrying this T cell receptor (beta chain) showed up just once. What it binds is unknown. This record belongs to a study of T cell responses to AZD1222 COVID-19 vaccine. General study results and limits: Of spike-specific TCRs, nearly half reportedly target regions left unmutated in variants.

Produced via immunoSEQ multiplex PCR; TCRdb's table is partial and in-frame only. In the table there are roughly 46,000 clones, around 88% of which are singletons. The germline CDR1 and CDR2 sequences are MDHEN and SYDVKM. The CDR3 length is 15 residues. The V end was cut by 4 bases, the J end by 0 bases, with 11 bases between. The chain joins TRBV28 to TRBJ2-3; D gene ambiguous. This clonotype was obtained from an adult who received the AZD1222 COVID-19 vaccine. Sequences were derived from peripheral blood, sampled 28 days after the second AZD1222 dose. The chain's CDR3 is CASSSAGTSTDTQYF. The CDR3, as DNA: TGTGCCAGCAGTTCGGCCGGTACTAGCACAGATACGCAGTATTTT.